The clone carrying this TCR beta chain occurred a few times. Germline values: CDR1 PRHDT, CDR2 FYEKMQ (reference sequence). The CDR3 extends over 13 amino acids. The V gene lost 3 bases and the J gene lost 8 bases, with 13 bases spanning the gap. The data derive from a study of T cell repertoires in cytomegalovirus infection. TCRdb reprocessed the reads with MiXCR, giving one entry per CDR3 protein. Among roughly 200,000 distinct CDR3 sequences listed, roughly a sixth were seen once. The gene calls are TRBV13 and TRBJ1-2; no reliable D call. Sequenced sample: CD8+ T cells from PBMCs. The sequence was obtained from a human donor in good health (CMV status not recorded). Some clones in this sample may be carry-over from other donors' samples. This CDR3 reads CASSFPGYGGYTF. The CDR3 coding sequence is TGTGCCAGCAGCTTCCCCGGGTACGGGGGCTACACCTTC.